Sequencing of this T cell receptor beta chain was carried out in a study of blood T cell repertoires in COVID-19. In the authors' methods: Reference gene primers were amplified, and this amplification served to estimate nucleated cell counts. The assay was immunoSEQ multiplex PCR, and TCRdb's table has in-frame clones only and misses some. D and trimming come from the DNA, and the V and J calls and clone size come from that table. In the table there are about 42,000 clones, roughly 80% of which are singletons. Trimming stripped 3 bases from V and 5 bases from J, with 20 bases between. The CDR3 totals 17 residues. The germline gives CDR1 LNHDA, CDR2 SQIVND (reference sequence).

The V and J genes are TRBV19 and TRBJ2-1; the D gene is possibly TRBD1 (5 bases). The sequence was collected from a woman between 65 and 79 years old with acute or convalescent COVID-19. The sequenced sample consisted of peripheral blood. CDR3 region: CASSMGYRQRNNNEQFF. Here the CDR3 DNA reads TGTGCCAGTAGTATGGGTTATAGACAGAGAAATAACAATGAGCAGTTCTTC.